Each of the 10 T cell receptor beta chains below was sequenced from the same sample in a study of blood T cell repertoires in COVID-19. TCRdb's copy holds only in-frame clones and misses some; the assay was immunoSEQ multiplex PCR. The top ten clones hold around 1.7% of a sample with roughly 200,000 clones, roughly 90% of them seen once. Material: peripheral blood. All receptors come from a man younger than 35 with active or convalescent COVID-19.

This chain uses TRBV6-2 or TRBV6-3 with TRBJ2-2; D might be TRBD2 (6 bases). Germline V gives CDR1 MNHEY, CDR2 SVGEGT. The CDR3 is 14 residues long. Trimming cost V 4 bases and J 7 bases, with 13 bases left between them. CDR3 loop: CASSFRGTIGELFF. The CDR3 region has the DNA TGTGCCAGCAGTTTCCGGGGGACGATCGGGGAGCTGTTTTTT.

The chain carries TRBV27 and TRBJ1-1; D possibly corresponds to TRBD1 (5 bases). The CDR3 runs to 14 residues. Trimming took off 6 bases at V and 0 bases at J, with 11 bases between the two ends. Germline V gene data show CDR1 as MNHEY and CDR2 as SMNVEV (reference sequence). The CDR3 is CASSTGLMNTEAFF. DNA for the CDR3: TGTGCCAGCAGCACGGGACTCATGAACACTGAAGCTTTCTTT.

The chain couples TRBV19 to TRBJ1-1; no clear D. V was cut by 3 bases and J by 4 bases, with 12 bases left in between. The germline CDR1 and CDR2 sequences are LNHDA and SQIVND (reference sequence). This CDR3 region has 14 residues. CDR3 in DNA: TGTGCCAGTAGTATTCTGTCGCAGTTCACTGAAGCTTTCTTT. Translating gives CASSILSQFTEAFF.

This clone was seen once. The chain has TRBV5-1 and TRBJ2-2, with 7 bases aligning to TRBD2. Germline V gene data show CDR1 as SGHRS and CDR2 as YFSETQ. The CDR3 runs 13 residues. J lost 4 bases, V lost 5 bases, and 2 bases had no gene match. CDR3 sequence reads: CASRPSGTGELFF. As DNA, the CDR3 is TGCGCCAGCAGACCTAGCGGCACCGGGGAGCTGTTTTTT.

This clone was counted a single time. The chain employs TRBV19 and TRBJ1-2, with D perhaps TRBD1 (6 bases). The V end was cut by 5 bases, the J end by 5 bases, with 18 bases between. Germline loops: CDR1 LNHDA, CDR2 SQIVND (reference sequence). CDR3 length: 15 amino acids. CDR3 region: CASSSQITGFYGYTF. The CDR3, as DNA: TGTGCCAGTAGTTCCCAAATAACAGGGTTTTATGGCTACACCTTC. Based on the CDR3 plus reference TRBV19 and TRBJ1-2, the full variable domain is DGGITQSPKYLFRKEGQNVTLSCEQNLNHDAMYWYRQDPGQGLRLIYYSQIVNDFQKGDIAEGYSVSREKKESFPLTVTSAQKNPTAFYLCASSSQITGFYGYTFGSGTRLTVV.

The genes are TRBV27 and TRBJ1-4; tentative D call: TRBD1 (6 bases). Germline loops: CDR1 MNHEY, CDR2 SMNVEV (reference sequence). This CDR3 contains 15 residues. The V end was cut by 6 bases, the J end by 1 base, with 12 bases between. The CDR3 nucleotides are TGTGCCAGCAGGGGGGGGGCGCAAACTAATGAAAAACTGTTTTTT. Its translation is CASRGGAQTNEKLFF.

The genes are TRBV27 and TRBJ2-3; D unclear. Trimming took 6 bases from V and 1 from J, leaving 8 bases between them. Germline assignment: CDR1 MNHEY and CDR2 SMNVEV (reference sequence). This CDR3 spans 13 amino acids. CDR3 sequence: CASRTSGTDTQYF. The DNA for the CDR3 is TGTGCCAGCAGAACCAGCGGCACAGATACGCAGTATTTT.

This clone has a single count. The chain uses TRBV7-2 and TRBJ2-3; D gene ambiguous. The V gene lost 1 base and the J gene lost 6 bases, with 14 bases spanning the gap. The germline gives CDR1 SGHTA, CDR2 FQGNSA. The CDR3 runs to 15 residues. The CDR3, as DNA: TGTGCCAGCAGCTTAGAAGGCAGAGACTTTGATACGCAGTATTTT. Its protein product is CASSLEGRDFDTQYF.

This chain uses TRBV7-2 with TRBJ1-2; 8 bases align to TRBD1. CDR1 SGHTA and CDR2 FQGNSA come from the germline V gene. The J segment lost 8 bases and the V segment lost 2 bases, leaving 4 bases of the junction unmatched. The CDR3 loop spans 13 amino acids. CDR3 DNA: TGTGCCAGCAGCTTACAGGGGGCTGACGGCTACACCTTC. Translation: CASSLQGADGYTF. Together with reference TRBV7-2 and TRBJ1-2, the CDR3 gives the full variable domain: GAGVSQSPSNKVTEKGKDVELRCDPISGHTALYWYRQSLGQGLEFLIYFQGNSAPDKSGLPSDRFSAERTGGSVSTLTIQRTQQEDSAVYLCASSLQGADGYTFGSGTRLTVV.

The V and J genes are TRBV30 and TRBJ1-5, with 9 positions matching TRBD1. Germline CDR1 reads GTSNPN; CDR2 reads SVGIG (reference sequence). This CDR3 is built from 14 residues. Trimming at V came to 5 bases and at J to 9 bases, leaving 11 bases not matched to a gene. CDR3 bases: TGTGCCTGGTCGGGACAGGGAGCTTATGGGCCCCAGCATTTT. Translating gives CAWSGQGAYGPQHF.